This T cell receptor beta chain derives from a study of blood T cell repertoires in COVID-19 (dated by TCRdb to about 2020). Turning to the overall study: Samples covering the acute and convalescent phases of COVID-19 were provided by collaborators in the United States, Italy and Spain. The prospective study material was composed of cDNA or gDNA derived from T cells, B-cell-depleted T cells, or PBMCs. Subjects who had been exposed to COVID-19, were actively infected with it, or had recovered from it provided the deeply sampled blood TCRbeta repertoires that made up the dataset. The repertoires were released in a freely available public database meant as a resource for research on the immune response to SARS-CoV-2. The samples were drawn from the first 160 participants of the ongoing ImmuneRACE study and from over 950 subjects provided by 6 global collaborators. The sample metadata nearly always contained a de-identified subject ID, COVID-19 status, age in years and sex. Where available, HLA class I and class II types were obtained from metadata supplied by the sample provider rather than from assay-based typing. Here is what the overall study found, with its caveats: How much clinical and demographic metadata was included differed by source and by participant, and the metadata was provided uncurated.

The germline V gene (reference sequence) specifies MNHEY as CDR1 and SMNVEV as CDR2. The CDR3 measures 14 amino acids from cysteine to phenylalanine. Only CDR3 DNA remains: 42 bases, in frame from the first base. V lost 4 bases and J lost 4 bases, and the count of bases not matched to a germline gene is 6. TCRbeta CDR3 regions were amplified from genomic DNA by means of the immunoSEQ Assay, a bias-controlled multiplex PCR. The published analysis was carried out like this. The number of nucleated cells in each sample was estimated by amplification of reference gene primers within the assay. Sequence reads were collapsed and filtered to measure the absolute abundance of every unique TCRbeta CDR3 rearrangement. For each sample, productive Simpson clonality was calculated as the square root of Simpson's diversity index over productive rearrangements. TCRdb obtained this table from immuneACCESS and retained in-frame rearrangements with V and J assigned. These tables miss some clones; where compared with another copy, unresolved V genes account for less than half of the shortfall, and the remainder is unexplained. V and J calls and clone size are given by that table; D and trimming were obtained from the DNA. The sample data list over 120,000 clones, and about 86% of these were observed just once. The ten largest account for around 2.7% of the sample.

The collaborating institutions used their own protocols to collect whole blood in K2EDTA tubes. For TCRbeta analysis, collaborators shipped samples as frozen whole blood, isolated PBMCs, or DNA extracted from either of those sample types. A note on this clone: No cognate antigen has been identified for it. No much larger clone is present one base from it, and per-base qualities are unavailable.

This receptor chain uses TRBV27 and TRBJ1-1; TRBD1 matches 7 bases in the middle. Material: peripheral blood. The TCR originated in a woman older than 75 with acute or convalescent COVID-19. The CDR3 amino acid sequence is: CASSYAGTVTEAFF. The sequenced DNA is TGTGCCAGCAGTTACGCCGGGACAGTCACTGAAGCTTTCTTT.